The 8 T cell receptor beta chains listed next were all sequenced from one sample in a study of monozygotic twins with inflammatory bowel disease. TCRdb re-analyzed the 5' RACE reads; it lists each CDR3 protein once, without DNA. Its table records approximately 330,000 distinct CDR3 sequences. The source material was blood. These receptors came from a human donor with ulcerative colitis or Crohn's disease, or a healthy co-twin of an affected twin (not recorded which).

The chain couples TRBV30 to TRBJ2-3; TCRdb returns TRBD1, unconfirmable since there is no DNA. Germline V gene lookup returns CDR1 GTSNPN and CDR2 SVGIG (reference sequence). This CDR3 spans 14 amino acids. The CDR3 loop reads CAWIPGLSTDTQYF.

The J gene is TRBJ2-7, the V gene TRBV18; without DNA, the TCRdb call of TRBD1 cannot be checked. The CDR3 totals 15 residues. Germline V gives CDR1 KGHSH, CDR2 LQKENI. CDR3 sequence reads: CASSATGTGGTEQYF.

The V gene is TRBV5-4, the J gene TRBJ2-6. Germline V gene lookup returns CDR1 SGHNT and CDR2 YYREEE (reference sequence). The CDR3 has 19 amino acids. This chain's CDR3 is CASSLGQQKALSGANVLTF.

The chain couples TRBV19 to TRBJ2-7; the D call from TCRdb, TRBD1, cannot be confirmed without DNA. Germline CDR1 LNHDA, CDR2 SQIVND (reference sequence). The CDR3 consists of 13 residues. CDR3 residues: CASSIQGAGEQYF.

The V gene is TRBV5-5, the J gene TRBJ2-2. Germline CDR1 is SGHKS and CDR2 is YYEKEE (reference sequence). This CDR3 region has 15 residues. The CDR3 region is CASSLVARNTGELFF.

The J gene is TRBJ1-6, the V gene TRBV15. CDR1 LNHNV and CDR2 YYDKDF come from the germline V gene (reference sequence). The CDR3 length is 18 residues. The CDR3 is CATSSRFEGSSYNSPLHF.

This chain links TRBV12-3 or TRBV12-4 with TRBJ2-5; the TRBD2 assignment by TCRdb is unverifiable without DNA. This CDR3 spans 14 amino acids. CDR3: CASSSSALQETQYF.

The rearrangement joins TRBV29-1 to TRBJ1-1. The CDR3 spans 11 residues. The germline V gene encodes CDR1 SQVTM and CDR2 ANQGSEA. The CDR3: CSGRYSAEAFF. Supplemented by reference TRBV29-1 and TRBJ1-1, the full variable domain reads SAVISQKPSRDICQRGTSLTIQCQVDSQVTMMFWYRQQPGQSLTLIATANQGSEATYESGFVIDKFPISRPNLTFSTLTVSNMSPEDSSIYLCSGRYSAEAFFGQGTRLTVV.